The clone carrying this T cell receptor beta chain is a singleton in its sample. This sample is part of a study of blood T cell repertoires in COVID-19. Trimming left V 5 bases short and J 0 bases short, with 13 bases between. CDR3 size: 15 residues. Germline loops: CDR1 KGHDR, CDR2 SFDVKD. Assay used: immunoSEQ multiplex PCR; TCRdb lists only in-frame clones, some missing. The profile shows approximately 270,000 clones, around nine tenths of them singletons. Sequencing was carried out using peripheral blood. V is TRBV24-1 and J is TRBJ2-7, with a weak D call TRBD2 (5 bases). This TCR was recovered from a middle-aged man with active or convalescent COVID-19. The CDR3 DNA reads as TGTGCCACCAGTGGACCGACTGGGAGCTCCTACGAGCAGTACTTC. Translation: CATSGPTGSSYEQYF.